The TCR beta chain under discussion was sequenced for a study of identical twins. Whole-study results and caveats: Insertion counts were lower in abundant cord blood beta clonotypes, a trend that memory repertoires did not show.

About this clonotype: Its target is not known. A much larger clone sits a single nucleotide away, making a read error possible.

Germline CDR1 SEHNR, CDR2 FQNEAQ (reference sequence). V gave up 5 bases and J gave up 5 bases; unmatched junction bases: 6. This CDR3 region has 14 residues. TCRdb analysed the 5' RACE reads with MiXCR anew, one entry per CDR3 protein. The table shows about 890,000 distinct CDR3 sequences, with around an eighth occurring only once. This same sample was also taken into another study, of yellow fever vaccine responses in identical twins.

The sample consisted of PBMCs. V gene TRBV7-9 combines with J gene TRBJ2-3; 8 bases match TRBD2. This sequence originates from a young woman in good health. The CDR3 is CASSPGLGKDTQYF. CDR3 coding DNA: TGTGCCAGCAGCCCGGGACTAGGGAAAGATACGCAGTATTTT.